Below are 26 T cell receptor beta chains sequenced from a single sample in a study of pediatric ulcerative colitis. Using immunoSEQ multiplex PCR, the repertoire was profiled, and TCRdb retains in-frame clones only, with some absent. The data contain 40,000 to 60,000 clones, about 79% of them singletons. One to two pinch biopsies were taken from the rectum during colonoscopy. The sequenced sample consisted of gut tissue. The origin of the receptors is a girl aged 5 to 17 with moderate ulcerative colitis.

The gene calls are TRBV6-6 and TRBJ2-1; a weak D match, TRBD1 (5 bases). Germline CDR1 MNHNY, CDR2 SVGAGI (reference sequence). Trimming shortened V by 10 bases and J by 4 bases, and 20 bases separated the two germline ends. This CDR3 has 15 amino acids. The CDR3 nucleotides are TGTGCCACTTTCGACAGCAAAAGCTTATACAATGAGCAGTTCTTC. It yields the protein CATFDSKSLYNEQFF.

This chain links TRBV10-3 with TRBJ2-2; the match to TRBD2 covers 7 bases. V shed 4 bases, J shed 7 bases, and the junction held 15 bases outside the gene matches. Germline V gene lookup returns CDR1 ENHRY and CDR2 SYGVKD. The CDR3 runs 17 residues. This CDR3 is CAISAYPGWEGSGELFF. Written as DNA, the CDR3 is TGTGCCATCAGTGCTTACCCCGGGTGGGAGGGCAGCGGGGAGCTGTTTTTT.

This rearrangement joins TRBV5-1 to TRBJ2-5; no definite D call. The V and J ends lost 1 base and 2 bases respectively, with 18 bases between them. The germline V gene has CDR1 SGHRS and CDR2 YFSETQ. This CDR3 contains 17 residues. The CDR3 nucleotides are TGCGCCAGCAGCTTGAGGCCAGCCTCCCAACCTCAAGAGACCCAGTACTTC. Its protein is CASSLRPASQPQETQYF.

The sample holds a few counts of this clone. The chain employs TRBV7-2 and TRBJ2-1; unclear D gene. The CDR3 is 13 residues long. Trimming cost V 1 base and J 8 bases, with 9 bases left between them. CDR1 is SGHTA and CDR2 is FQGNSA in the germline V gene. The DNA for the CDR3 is TGTGCCAGCAGCTTAGTGGGGTACGATGAGCAGTTCTTC. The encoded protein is CASSLVGYDEQFF. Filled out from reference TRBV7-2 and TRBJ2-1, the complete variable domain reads GAGVSQSPSNKVTEKGKDVELRCDPISGHTALYWYRQSLGQGLEFLIYFQGNSAPDKSGLPSDRFSAERTGGSVSTLTIQRTQQEDSAVYLCASSLVGYDEQFFGPGTRLTVL.

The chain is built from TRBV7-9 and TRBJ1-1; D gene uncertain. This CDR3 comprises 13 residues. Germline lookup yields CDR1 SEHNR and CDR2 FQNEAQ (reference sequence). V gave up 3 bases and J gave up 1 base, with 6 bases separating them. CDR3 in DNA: TGTGCCAGCAGCTTCGCTCCGAACACTGAAGCTTTCTTT. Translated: CASSFAPNTEAFF.

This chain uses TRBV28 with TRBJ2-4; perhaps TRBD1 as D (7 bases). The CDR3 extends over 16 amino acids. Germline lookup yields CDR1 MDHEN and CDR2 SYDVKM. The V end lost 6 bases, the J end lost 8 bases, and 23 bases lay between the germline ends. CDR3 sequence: CASSSLRGQRRDIQYF. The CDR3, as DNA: TGTGCCAGCAGCTCACTCCGGGGACAGCGGAGGGACATTCAGTACTTC.

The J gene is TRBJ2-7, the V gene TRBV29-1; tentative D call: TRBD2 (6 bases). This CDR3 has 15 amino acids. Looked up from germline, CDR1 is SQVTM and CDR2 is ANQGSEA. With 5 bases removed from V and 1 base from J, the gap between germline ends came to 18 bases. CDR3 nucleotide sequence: TGCAGCGTTATTCGGGGGAGAGTAGGATCCTACGAGCAGTACTTC. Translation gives CSVIRGRVGSYEQYF.

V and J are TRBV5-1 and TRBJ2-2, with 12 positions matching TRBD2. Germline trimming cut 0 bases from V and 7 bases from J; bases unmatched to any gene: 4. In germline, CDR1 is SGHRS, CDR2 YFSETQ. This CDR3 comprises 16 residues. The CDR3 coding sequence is TGCGCCAGCAGCTTGGGTGGACTAGCGGGGATCGGGGAGCTGTTTTTT. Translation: CASSLGGLAGIGELFF.

CDR3 DNA: TGTGCCAGCAGCTTGGTCGGGGGATTGGAAGAGACCCAGTACTTC. Translated, it gives CASSLVGGLEETQYF. V gene TRBV5-6 combines with J gene TRBJ2-5; D possibly corresponds to TRBD2 (6 bases). Germline V gene lookup returns CDR1 SGHDT and CDR2 YYEEEE. The CDR3 contains 15 residues. V gave up 0 bases and J gave up 3 bases, with 12 bases separating them.

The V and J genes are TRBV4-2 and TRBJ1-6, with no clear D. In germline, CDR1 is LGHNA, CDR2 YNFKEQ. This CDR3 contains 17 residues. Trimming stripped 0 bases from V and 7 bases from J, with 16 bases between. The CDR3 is CASSQDLGGTVNSPLHF. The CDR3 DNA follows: TGTGCCAGCAGCCAAGATCTGGGCGGAACAGTAAATTCACCCCTCCACTTT.

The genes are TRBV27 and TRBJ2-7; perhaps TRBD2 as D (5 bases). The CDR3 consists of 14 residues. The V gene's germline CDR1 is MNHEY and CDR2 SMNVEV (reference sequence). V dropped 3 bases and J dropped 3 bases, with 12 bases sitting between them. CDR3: CASSLNSERYEQYF. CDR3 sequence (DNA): TGTGCCAGCAGTTTGAATAGCGAACGCTACGAGCAGTACTTC.

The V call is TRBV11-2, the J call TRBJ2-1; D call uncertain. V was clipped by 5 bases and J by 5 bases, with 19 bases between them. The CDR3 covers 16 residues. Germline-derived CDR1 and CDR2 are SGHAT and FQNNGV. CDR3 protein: CASSPPLMYSDNEQFF. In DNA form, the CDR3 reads TGTGCCAGCAGCCCTCCTCTAATGTATTCTGACAATGAGCAGTTCTTC.

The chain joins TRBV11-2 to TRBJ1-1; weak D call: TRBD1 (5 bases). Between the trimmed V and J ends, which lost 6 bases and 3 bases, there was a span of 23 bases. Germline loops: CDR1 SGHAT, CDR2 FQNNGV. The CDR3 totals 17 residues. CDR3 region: CASRPSRLGLWDTEAFF. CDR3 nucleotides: TGTGCCAGCAGGCCCTCTAGGTTGGGACTATGGGACACTGAAGCTTTCTTT.

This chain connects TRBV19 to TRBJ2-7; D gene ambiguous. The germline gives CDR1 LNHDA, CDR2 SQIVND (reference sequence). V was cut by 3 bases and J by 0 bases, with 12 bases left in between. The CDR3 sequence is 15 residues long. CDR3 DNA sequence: TGTGCCAGTAGTATCTCCCCCAGGAGCTCCTACGAGCAGTACTTC. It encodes CASSISPRSSYEQYF.

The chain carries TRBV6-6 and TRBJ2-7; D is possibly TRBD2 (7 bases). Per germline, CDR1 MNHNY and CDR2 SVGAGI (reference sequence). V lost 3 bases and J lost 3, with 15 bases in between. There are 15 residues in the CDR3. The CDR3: CASSYRRGGFYEQYF. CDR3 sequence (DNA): TGTGCCAGCAGTTATCGCAGGGGAGGGTTCTACGAGCAGTACTTC.

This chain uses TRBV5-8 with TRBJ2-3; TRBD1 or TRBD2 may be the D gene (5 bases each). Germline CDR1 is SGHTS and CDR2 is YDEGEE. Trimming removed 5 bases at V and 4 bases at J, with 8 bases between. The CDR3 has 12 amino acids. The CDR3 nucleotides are TGTGCCAGCAGACTGGGGGCAGATACGCAGTATTTT. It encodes CASRLGADTQYF. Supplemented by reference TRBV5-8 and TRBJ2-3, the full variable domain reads EAGVTQSPTHLIKTRGQQATLRCSPISGHTSVYWYQQALGLGLQFLLWYDEGEERNRGNFPPRFSGRQFPNYSSELNVNALELEDSALYLCASRLGADTQYFGPGTRLTVL.

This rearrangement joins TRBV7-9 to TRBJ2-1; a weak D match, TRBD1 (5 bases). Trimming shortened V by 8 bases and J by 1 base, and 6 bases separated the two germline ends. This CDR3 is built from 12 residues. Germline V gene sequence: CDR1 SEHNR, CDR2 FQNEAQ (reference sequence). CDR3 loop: CASAGSYNEQFF. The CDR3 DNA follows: TGTGCCAGCGCAGGGTCCTACAATGAGCAGTTCTTC.

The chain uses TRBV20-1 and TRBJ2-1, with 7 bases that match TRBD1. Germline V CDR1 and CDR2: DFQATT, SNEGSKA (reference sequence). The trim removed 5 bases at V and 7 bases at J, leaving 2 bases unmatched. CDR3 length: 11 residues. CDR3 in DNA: TGCAGTGCTGACAGGGTAAATGAGCAGTTCTTC. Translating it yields CSADRVNEQFF.

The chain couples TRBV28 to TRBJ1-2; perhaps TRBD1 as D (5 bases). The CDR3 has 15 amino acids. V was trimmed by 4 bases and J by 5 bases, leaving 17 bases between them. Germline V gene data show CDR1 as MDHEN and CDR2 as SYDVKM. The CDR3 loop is CASSSRDRLRYGYTF. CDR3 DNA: TGTGCCAGCAGTTCCCGGGACCGCTTGAGGTATGGCTACACCTTC.

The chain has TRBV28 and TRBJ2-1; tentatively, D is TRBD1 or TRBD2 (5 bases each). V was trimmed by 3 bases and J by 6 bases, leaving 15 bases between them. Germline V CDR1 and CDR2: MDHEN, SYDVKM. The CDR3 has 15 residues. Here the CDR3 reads CASSLGVSRGNEQFF. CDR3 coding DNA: TGTGCCAGCAGTTTGGGAGTAAGTAGGGGCAATGAGCAGTTCTTC.

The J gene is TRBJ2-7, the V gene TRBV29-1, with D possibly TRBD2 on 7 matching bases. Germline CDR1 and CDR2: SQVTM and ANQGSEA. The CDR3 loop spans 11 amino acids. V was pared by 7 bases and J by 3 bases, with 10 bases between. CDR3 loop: CSGGGGYEQYF. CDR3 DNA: TGCAGCGGGGGAGGGGGCTACGAGCAGTACTTC.

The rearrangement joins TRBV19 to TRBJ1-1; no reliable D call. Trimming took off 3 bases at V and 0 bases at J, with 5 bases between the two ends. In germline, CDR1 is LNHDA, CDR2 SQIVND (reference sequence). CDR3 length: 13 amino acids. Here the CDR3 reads CASSITLNTEAFF. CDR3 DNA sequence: TGTGCCAGTAGTATCACTCTGAACACTGAAGCTTTCTTT.

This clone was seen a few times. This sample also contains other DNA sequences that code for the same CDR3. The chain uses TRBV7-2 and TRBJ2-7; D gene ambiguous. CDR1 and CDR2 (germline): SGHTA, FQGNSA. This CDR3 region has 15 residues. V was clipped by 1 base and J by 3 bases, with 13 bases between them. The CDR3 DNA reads TGTGCCAGCAGCTTAGGGCCGACGGCCAGCTACGAGCAGTACTTC. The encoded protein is CASSLGPTASYEQYF.

CDR3 DNA sequence: TGTGCCAGCAGTGATCGGACAGGGGGGCATGAGCAGTTCTTC. Protein sequence: CASSDRTGGHEQFF. The rearrangement joins TRBV25-1 to TRBJ2-1, with 10 bases identical to TRBD1. The CDR3 totals 14 residues. Germline trimming cut 3 bases from V and 8 bases from J; bases unmatched to any gene: 4. Germline CDR1 and CDR2: MGHDK and SYGVNS. The full variable domain, with the rest looked up from reference TRBV25-1 and TRBJ2-1, is EADIYQTPRYLVIGTGKKITLECSQTMGHDKMYWYQQDPGMELHLIHYSYGVNSTEKGDLSSESTVSRIRTEHFPLTLESARPSHTSQYLCASSDRTGGHEQFFGPGTRLTVL.

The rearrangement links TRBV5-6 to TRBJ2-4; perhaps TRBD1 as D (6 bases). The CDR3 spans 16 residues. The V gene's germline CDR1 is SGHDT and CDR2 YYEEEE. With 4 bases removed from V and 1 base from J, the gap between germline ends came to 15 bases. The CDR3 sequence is CASSIAPGEAKNIQYF. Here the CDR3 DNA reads TGTGCCAGCAGCATTGCACCAGGGGAGGCCAAAAACATTCAGTACTTC.

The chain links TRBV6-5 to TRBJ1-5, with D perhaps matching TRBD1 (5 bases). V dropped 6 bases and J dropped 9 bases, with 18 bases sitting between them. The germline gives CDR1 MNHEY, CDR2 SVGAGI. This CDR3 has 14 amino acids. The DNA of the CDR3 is TGTGCCAGCAGGCCCACGGGGACGGGAATGCCCCAGCATTTT. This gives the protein CASRPTGTGMPQHF.